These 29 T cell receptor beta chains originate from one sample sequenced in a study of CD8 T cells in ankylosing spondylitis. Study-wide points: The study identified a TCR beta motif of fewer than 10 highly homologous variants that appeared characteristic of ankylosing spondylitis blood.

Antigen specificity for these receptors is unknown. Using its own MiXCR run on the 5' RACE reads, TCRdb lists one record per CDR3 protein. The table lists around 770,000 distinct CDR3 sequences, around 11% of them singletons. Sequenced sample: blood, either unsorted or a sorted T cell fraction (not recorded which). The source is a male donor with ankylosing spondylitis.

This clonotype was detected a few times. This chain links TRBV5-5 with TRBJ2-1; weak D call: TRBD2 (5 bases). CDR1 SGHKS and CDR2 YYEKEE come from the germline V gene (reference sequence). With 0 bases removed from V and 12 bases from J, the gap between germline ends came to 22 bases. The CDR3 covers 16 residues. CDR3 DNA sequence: TGTGCCAGCAGCTTGGGGCCTTCCGTATCATTAGAGGGGCAGTTCTTC. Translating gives CASSLGPSVSLEGQFF.

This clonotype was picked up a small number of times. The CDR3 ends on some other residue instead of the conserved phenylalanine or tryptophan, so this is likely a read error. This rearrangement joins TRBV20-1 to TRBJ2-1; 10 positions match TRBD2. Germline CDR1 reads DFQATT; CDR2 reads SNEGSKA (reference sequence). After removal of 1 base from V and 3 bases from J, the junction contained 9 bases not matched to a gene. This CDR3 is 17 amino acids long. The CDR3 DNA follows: TGCAGTGCTAGAGGGCCCCCACTAGCGGGGCTCTACAATGAGCAGTTCTCC. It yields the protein CSARGPPLAGLYNEQFS.

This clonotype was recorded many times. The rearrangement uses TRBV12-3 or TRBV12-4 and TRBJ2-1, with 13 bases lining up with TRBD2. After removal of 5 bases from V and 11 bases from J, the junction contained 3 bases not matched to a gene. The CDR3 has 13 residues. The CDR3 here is CASSKLAGGQQFF. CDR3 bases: TGTGCCAGCAGTAAACTAGCGGGGGGGCAGCAGTTCTTC.

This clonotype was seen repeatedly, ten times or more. CDR3 loop: CASSERRGPETQYF. The DNA for the CDR3 is TGTGCCAGCAGTGAAAGAAGAGGACCAGAGACCCAGTACTTC. This sequence joins TRBV2 and TRBJ2-5; D is unclear. Trimming shortened V by 2 bases and J by 4 bases, and 11 bases separated the two germline ends. Per the germline V gene, CDR1 is SNHLY and CDR2 is FYNNEI. The CDR3 has 14 amino acids.

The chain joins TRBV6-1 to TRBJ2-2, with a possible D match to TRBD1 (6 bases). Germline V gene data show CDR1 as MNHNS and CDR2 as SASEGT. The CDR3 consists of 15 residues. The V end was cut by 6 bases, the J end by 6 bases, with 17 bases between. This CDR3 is CASSAQGTYAGELFF. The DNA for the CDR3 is TGTGCCAGCAGCGCTCAGGGGACCTACGCCGGGGAGCTGTTTTTT.

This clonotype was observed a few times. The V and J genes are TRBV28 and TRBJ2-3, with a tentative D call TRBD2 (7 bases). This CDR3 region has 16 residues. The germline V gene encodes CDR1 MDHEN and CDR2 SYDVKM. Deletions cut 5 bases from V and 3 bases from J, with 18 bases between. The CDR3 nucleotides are TGTGCCAGCAGTCAACCGAGGGGGGGCCCGACAGATACGCAGTATTTT. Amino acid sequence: CASSQPRGGPTDTQYF.

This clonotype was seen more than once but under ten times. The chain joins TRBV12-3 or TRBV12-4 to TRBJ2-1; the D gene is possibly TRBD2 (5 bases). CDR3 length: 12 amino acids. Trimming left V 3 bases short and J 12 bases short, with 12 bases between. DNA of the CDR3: TGTGCCAGCAGTTTTGCGCGGACTCCGCAGTTCTTC. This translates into CASSFARTPQFF.

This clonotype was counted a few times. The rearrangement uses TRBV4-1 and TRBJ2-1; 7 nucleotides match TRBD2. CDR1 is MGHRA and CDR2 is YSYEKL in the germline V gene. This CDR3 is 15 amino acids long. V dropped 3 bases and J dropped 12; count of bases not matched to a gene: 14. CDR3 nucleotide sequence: TGCGCCAGCAGCCATCCCACTGCGGGGGTAAGGGTGCAGTTCTTC. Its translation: CASSHPTAGVRVQFF.

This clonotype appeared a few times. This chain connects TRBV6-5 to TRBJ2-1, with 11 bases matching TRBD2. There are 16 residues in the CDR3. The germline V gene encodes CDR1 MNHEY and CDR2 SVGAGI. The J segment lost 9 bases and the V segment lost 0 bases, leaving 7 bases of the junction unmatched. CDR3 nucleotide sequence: TGTGCCAGCAGTTACTCGAAAGTAGCGGGAGGGGCTGAGCAGTTCTTC. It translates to CASSYSKVAGGAEQFF.

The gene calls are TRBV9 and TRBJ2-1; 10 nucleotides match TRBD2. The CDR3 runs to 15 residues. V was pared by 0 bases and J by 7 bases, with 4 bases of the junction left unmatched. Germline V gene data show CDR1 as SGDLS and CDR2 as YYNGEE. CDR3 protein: CASSVASGGWNEQFF. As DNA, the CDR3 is TGTGCCAGCAGCGTAGCTAGCGGGGGTTGGAATGAGCAGTTCTTC.

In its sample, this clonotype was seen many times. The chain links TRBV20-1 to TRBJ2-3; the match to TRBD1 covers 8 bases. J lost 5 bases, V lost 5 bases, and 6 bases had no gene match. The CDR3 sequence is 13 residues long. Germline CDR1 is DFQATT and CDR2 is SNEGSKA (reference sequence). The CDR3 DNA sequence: TGCAGTGCTTCAGGGGGCGGAGTAGATACGCAGTATTTT. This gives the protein CSASGGGVDTQYF.

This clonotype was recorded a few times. The CDR3 sequence is CASSPRSGVAYEQYF. The CDR3 DNA follows: TGTGCCAGCTCACCACGTTCCGGGGTAGCCTACGAGCAGTACTTC. The chain carries TRBV18 and TRBJ2-7; a possible D gene is TRBD2 (5 bases). The germline gives CDR1 KGHSH, CDR2 LQKENI. There are 15 residues in the CDR3. Trimming left V 1 base short and J 2 bases short, with 12 bases between.

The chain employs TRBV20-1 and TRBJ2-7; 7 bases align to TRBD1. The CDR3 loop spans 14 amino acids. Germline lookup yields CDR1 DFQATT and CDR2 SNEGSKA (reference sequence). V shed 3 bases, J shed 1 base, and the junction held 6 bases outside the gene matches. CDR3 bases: TGCAGTGCTAGTAAGGGGGCTCCTTCCTACGAGCAGTACTTC. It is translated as CSASKGAPSYEQYF.

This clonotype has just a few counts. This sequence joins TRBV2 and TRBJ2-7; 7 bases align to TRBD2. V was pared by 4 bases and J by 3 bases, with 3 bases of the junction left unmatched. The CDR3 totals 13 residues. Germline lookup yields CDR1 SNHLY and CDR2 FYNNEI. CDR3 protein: CASSGGGDYEQYF. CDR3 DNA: TGTGCCAGCAGTGGCGGGGGTGACTACGAGCAGTACTTC.

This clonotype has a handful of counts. The CDR3 is CASTDGGRSYEQYF. CDR3 nucleotides: TGTGCCAGCACTGATGGGGGGCGATCCTACGAGCAGTACTTC. This chain uses TRBV6-1 with TRBJ2-7, with D possibly called TRBD1 or TRBD2 (6 bases each). The CDR3 runs to 14 residues. Germline V gene lookup returns CDR1 MNHNS and CDR2 SASEGT. V was cut by 7 bases and J by 1 base, with 14 bases left in between.

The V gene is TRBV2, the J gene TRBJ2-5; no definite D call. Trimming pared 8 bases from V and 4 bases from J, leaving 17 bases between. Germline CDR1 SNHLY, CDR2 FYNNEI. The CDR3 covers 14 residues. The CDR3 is CASAMVSFRETQYF. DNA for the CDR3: TGTGCCAGCGCCATGGTCTCCTTCCGAGAGACCCAGTACTTC.

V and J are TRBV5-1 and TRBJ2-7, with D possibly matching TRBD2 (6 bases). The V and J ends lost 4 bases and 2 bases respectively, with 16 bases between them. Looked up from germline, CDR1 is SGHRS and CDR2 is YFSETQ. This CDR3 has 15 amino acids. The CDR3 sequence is CASSPGGSGPYEQYF. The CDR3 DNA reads TGCGCCAGCAGCCCTGGAGGGTCAGGACCCTACGAGCAGTACTTC.

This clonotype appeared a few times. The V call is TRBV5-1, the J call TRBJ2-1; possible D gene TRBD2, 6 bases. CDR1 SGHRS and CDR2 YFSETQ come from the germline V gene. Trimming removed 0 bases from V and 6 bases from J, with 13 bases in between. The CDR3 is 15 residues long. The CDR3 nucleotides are TGCGCCAGCAGCTTGGTACTAGCTACGGGCAATGAGCAGTTCTTC. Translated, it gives CASSLVLATGNEQFF.

This CDR3 is CASSRVGRARNEQFF. The CDR3 DNA reads TGTGCCAGCAGCCGTGTAGGGAGGGCGCGAAATGAGCAGTTCTTC. The chain joins TRBV7-9 to TRBJ2-1; 7 bases match TRBD2. Losses at the gene ends were 5 bases for V and 7 bases for J; bases not matched to a gene: 11. This CDR3 has 15 amino acids. Germline V gene sequence: CDR1 SEHNR, CDR2 FQNEAQ (reference sequence).

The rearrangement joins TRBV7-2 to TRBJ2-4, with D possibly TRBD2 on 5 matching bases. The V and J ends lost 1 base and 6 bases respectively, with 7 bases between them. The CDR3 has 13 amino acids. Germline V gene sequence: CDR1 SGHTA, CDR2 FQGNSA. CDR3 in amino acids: CASSLDEGNIQYF. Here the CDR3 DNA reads TGTGCCAGCAGCTTAGACGAGGGAAACATTCAGTACTTC.

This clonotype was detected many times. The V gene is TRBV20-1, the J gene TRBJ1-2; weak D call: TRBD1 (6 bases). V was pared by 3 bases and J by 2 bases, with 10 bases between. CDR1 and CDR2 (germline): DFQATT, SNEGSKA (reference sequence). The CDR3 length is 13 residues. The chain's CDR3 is CSARVQGNYGYTF. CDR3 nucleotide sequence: TGCAGTGCTAGGGTTCAGGGGAACTATGGCTACACCTTC.

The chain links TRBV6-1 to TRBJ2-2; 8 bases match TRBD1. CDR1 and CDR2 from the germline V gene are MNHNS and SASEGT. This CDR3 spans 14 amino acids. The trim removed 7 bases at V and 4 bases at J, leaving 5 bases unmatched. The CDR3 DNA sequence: TGTGCCAGCAAAGGGACAGGCTCCACCGGGGAGCTGTTTTTT. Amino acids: CASKGTGSTGELFF.

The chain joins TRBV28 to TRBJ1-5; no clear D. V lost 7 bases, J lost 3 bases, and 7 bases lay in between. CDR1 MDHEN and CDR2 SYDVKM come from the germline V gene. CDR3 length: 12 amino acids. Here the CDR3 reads CASIGNNQPQHF. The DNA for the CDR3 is TGTGCCAGCATAGGGAACAATCAGCCCCAGCATTTT.

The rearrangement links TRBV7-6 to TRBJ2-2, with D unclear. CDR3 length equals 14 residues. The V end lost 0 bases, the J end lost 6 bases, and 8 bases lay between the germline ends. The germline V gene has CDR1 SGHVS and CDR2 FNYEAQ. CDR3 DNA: TGTGCCAGCAGCTTAGCGCACCTACCCGGGGAGCTGTTTTTT. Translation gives CASSLAHLPGELFF.

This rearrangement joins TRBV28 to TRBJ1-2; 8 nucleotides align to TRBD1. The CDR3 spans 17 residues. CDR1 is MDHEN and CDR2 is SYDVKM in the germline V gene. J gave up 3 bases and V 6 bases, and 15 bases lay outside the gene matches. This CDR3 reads CASRFRGRSVVHYGYTF. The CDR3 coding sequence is TGTGCCAGCAGGTTCAGGGGGCGCTCAGTCGTCCACTATGGCTACACCTTC.

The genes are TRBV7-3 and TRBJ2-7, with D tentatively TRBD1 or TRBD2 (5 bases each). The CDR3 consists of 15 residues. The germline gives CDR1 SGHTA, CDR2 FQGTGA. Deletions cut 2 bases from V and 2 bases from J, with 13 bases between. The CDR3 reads CASSLVPGPAYEQYF. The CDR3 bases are TGTGCCAGCAGCTTAGTGCCGGGGCCAGCCTACGAGCAGTACTTC.

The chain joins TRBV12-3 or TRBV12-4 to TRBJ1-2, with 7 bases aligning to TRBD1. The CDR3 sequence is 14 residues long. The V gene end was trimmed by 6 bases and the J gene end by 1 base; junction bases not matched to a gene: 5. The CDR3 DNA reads TGTGCCAGCAGAGGGACAGCCCTTAACTATGGCTACACCTTC. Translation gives CASRGTALNYGYTF.

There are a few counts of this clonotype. CDR3 residues: CASSRGGGFF. The CDR3 region has the DNA TGTGCCAGCAGTCGAGGAGGGGGTTTCTTT. The rearrangement uses TRBV12-3 or TRBV12-4 and TRBJ1-1, with TRBD1 as a possible D gene (6 bases). The CDR3 has 10 amino acids. V was cut by 5 bases and J by 13 bases, with 11 bases left in between.

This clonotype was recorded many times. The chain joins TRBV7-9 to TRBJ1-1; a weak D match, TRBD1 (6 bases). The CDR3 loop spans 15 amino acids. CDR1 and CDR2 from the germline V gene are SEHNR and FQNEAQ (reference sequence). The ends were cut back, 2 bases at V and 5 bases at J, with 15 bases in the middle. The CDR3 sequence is CASSLKGHSGTEAFF. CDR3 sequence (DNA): TGTGCCAGCAGCTTAAAGGGACATAGTGGTACTGAAGCTTTCTTT.